The entry below gives a single TCR beta chain sequence along with its context. Amplification used 60 Vbeta primers and 13 Jbeta primers. Data came from immunoSEQ multiplex PCR; TCRdb stores just in-frame clones and leaves some out. The sample carries roughly 90,000 clones, more than 70% recorded once. This record belongs to a study of cytomegalovirus exposure and HLA in healthy donors. CDR3 length equals 13 residues. The sequence derives from a man aged 18 to 29 in good health and CMV-seronegative. The chain employs TRBV5-3 and TRBJ2-2; perhaps TRBD1 as D (7 bases). TRBV5-3 is flagged as an ORF with uncertain function. The sample was PBMCs. The CDR3 sequence: CPQGDLNTGELFF. The CDR3 coding sequence is TGTCCCCAGGGGGACTTGAACACCGGGGAGCTGTTTTTT.